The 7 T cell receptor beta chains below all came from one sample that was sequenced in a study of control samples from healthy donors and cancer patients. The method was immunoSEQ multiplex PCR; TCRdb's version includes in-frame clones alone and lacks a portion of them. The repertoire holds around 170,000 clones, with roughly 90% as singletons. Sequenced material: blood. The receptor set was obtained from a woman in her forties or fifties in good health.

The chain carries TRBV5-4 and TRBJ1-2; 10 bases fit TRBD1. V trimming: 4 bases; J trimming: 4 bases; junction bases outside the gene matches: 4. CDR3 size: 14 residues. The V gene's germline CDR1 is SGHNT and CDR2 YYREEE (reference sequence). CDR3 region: CASSRDRGGYGYTF. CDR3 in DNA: TGTGCCAGCAGCCGGGACAGGGGAGGCTATGGCTACACCTTC.

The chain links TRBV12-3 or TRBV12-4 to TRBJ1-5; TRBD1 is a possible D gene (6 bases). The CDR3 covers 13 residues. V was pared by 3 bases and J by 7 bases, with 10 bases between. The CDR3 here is CASSFPGGQPQHF. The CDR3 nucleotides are TGTGCCAGCAGTTTTCCCGGGGGCCAGCCCCAGCATTTT.

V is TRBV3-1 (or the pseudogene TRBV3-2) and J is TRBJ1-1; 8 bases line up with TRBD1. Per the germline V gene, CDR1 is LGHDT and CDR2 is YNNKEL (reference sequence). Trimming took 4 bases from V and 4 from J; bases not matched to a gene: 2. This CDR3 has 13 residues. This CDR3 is CASSRTGFTEAFF. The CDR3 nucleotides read TGTGCCAGCAGCCGGACAGGGTTCACTGAAGCTTTCTTT.

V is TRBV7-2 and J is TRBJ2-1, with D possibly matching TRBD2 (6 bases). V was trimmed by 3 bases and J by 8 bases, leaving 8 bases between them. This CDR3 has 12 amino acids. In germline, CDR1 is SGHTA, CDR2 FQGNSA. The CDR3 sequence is CASSLTRDEQFF. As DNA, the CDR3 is TGTGCCAGCAGCTTGACTAGAGATGAGCAGTTCTTC.

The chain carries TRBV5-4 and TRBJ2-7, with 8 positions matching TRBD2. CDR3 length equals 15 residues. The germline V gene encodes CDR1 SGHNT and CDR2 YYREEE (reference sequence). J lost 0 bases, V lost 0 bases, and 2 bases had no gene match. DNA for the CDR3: TGTGCCAGCAGCTTGGGACTAGCGTACTCCTACGAGCAGTACTTC. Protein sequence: CASSLGLAYSYEQYF.

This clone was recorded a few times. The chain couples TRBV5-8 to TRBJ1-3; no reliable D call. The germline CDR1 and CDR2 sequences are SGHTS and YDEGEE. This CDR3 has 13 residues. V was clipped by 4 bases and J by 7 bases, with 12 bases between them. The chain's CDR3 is CASSTGPVNTIYF. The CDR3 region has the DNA TGTGCCAGCAGCACGGGCCCCGTGAACACCATATATTTT.

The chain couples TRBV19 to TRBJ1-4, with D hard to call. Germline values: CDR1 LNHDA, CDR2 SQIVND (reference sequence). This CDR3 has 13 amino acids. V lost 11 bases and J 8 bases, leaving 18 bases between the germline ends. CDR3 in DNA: TGTGCCTCTCGACGAAGTATAGGAGAAAAACTGTTTTTT. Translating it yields CASRRSIGEKLFF.